These 32 T cell receptor beta chains share one sample of origin, sequenced in a study of T-cell memory formation after mild COVID-19. From the 5' RACE reads, TCRdb called clonotypes with MiXCR, one entry per CDR3 protein. This table holds 450,000 or so distinct CDR3 sequences, around 19% found once. The sample was PBMCs or a T cell subset sorted from them (not recorded which). The receptors here all came from an adult woman who had mild COVID-19 (a few samples of this study predate the infection). Cell type and time point are not known.

The chain links TRBV12-3 or TRBV12-4 to TRBJ2-5, with D maybe TRBD2 (6 bases). The CDR3 runs 14 residues. Trimming pared 4 bases from V and 3 bases from J, leaving 12 bases between. The chain's CDR3 is CASSYETSEETQYF. In DNA form, the CDR3 reads TGTGCCAGCAGTTACGAGACTAGTGAAGAGACCCAGTACTTC.

This clonotype was recorded many times. The gene calls are TRBV7-8 and TRBJ2-2, with 8 bases lining up with TRBD1. This CDR3 is built from 15 residues. The V gene end was trimmed by 5 bases and the J gene end by 6 bases; junction bases not matched to a gene: 8. Germline loops: CDR1 SGHVS, CDR2 FQNEAQ. The CDR3 loop reads CASSRTGWGSGELFF. The CDR3 bases are TGTGCCAGCAGCCGGACAGGGTGGGGTTCCGGGGAGCTGTTTTTT.

The chain links TRBV5-5 to TRBJ1-1; D unresolved. CDR1 and CDR2 from the germline V gene are SGHKS and YYEKEE (reference sequence). CDR3 length: 14 amino acids. V was pared by 2 bases and J by 4 bases, with 12 bases between. DNA of the CDR3: TGTGCCAGCAGCTTAGGGCAATGGGCCACTGAAGCTTTCTTT. Amino acids: CASSLGQWATEAFF.

This clonotype was detected a few times. The chain links TRBV7-2 to TRBJ2-3; D is possibly TRBD2 (6 bases). The V end was cut by 3 bases, the J end by 4 bases, with 11 bases between. The CDR3 runs 14 residues. Germline CDR1 SGHTA, CDR2 FQGNSA. CDR3 residues: CASSLRTTPDTQYF. For the CDR3, the DNA is TGTGCCAGCAGCTTGAGGACTACCCCAGATACGCAGTATTTT.

J is TRBJ1-1 and V is TRBV29-1, with 8 bases fitting TRBD1. The CDR3 is made up of 14 amino acids. V gave up 3 bases and J gave up 1 base; unmatched junction bases: 4. Germline values: CDR1 SQVTM, CDR2 ANQGSEA. In DNA, the CDR3 is TGCAGCGTTGACAGGGGGCGTTGGAACACTGAAGCTTTCTTT. This sequence encodes CSVDRGRWNTEAFF.

The chain couples TRBV5-4 to TRBJ2-1; possibly TRBD2 for D (6 bases). Per germline, CDR1 SGHNT and CDR2 YYREEE (reference sequence). This CDR3 is built from 12 residues. Trimming removed 3 bases at V and 10 bases at J, with 11 bases between. Here the CDR3 DNA reads TGTGCCAGCAGCTCGGACTATTGGGAGCAGTTCTTC. This gives the protein CASSSDYWEQFF. Supplemented by reference TRBV5-4 and TRBJ2-1, the full variable domain reads ETGVTQSPTHLIKTRGQQVTLRCSSQSGHNTVSWYQQALGQGPQFIFQYYREEENGRGNFPPRFSGLQFPNYSSELNVNALELDDSALYLCASSSDYWEQFFGPGTRLTVL.

This rearrangement joins TRBV4-2 to TRBJ2-3; 9 bases align to TRBD2. The J segment lost 2 bases and the V segment lost 4 bases, leaving 4 bases of the junction unmatched. Germline loops: CDR1 LGHNA, CDR2 YNFKEQ. The CDR3 contains 15 residues. The CDR3: CASSPRLAATDTQYF. CDR3 coding DNA: TGTGCCAGCAGCCCCCGACTAGCGGCCACAGATACGCAGTATTTT.

This clonotype turned up a few times. The genes are TRBV6-5 and TRBJ1-5; 7 bases agree with TRBD1. The CDR3 has 15 amino acids. V was clipped by 6 bases and J by 0 bases; unmatched bases: 5. Germline CDR1 reads MNHEY; CDR2 reads SVGAGI. DNA of the CDR3: TGTGCCAGCAGAACAGGGGCTGTTAGCAATCAGCCCCAGCATTTT. This sequence encodes CASRTGAVSNQPQHF.

This chain links TRBV5-5 with TRBJ2-3, with D uncertain. The CDR3 contains 13 residues. Trimming took 4 bases from V and 2 from J, leaving 8 bases between them. Germline V gene data show CDR1 as SGHKS and CDR2 as YYEKEE (reference sequence). The CDR3 is CASSRLVTDTQYF. For the CDR3, the DNA is TGTGCCAGCAGCCGACTCGTCACAGATACGCAGTATTTT.

This clonotype has a handful of counts. The V call is TRBV7-9, the J call TRBJ2-1; TRBD2 matches at 13 bases. With 0 bases clipped from V and 9 bases from J, the junction kept 5 bases outside the gene matches. Germline CDR1 is SEHNR and CDR2 is FQNEAQ (reference sequence). This CDR3 is built from 16 residues. CDR3 bases: TGTGCCAGCAGCTTAGCAGGGACTAGCGGGATGGGTGAGCAGTTCTTC. It yields the protein CASSLAGTSGMGEQFF.

This clonotype was picked up a small number of times. The chain has TRBV11-2 and TRBJ2-7; no firm D call. Trimming left V 6 bases short and J 0 bases short, with 18 bases between. This CDR3 is 16 amino acids long. Per germline, CDR1 SGHAT and CDR2 FQNNGV. The CDR3 reads CASSLTGLGFSYEQYF. CDR3 in DNA: TGTGCCAGCAGTTTAACCGGGTTGGGCTTCTCCTACGAGCAGTACTTC.

A few counts support this clonotype. The J gene is TRBJ2-2, the V gene TRBV29-1, with D possibly being TRBD1 or TRBD2 (6 bases each). The germline CDR1 and CDR2 sequences are SQVTM and ANQGSEA. This CDR3 is 12 amino acids long. Trimming pared 4 bases from V and 6 bases from J, leaving 9 bases between. CDR3 coding DNA: TGCAGCGTTGTACGGGGGCCCGGGGAGCTGTTTTTT. This translates into CSVVRGPGELFF.

This clonotype was detected only a few times. The rearrangement links TRBV7-8 to TRBJ2-5; 11 bases map to TRBD2. The junction had 10 bases not matched to a gene; V was cut back by 5 bases and J by 5 bases. Germline V gene data show CDR1 as SGHVS and CDR2 as FQNEAQ. This CDR3 comprises 16 residues. CDR3 in DNA: TGTGCCAGCAGCCCGAGACTAGCGGGGTTGTTGGAGACCCAGTACTTC. It is translated as CASSPRLAGLLETQYF.

There are a few counts of this clonotype. The rearrangement links TRBV7-9 to TRBJ2-3; D is perhaps TRBD1 (6 bases). The CDR3 runs 14 residues. Germline V gene lookup returns CDR1 SEHNR and CDR2 FQNEAQ (reference sequence). Trimming took off 5 bases at V and 4 bases at J, with 13 bases between the two ends. The CDR3 nucleotides read TGTGCCAGCAGCAGCGTCAGGGGTGCAGATACGCAGTATTTT. Amino acid sequence: CASSSVRGADTQYF. The complete variable domain, with remaining parts taken from reference TRBV7-9 and TRBJ2-3, reads DTGVSQNPRHKITKRGQNVTFRCDPISEHNRLYWYRQTLGQGPEFLTYFQNEAQLEKSRLLSDRFSAERPKGSFSTLEIQRTEQGDSAMYLCASSSVRGADTQYFGPGTRLTVL.

The J gene is TRBJ2-5, the V gene TRBV15, with TRBD2 matching 10 bases. With V trimmed by 0 bases and J by 6 bases, 4 bases remained unmatched. This CDR3 has 15 residues. The germline gives CDR1 LNHNV, CDR2 YYDKDF (reference sequence). CDR3 nucleotides: TGTGCCACCAGCAGAGAACTAGCGGGAATCCAGACCCAGTACTTC. It encodes CATSRELAGIQTQYF.

This clonotype showed up just a few times. This chain uses TRBV3-1 with TRBJ2-5; 9 nucleotides line up with TRBD2. The CDR3 length is 18 residues. J lost 4 bases, V lost 4 bases, and 16 bases had no gene match. The germline gives CDR1 LGHDT, CDR2 YNNKEL (reference sequence). The CDR3 spells CASSPWPTSGRTAETQYF. DNA of the CDR3: TGTGCCAGCAGCCCCTGGCCTACGAGCGGGAGGACCGCAGAGACCCAGTACTTC.

The chain carries TRBV10-3 and TRBJ1-1, with D maybe TRBD1 (5 bases). The germline V and J ends were trimmed by 6 bases and 2 bases, with 13 bases remaining between them. This CDR3 has 14 amino acids. CDR1 ENHRY and CDR2 SYGVKD come from the germline V gene. This CDR3 reads CAIRPQGLNTEAFF. Here the CDR3 DNA reads TGTGCCATCAGGCCCCAGGGTCTTAACACTGAAGCTTTCTTT.

This clonotype was observed a few times. The chain is built from TRBV7-9 and TRBJ1-2; D is perhaps TRBD1 (5 bases). Per the germline V gene, CDR1 is SEHNR and CDR2 is FQNEAQ (reference sequence). V lost 6 bases and J lost 5, with 22 bases in between. The CDR3 contains 16 residues. DNA of the CDR3: TGTGCCAGCAGTTCGAAGGAGAAAGGGGACGGGTATGGCTACACCTTC. It encodes CASSSKEKGDGYGYTF.

This clonotype was counted ten times or more. The genes are TRBV5-1 and TRBJ2-5; D perhaps matches TRBD1 (7 bases). V was cut by 4 bases and J by 2 bases, with 12 bases left in between. CDR1 and CDR2 (germline): SGHRS, YFSETQ. This CDR3 region has 14 residues. CDR3 sequence reads: CASSGGTAQETQYF. The CDR3 nucleotides are TGCGCCAGCAGCGGAGGGACAGCTCAAGAGACCCAGTACTTC.

This clonotype was counted between two and nine times. The chain is built from TRBV5-5 and TRBJ2-7, with D possibly called TRBD1 or TRBD2 (5 bases each). V lost 3 bases and J lost 9, with 16 bases in between. The CDR3 has 13 amino acids. Looked up from germline, CDR1 is SGHKS and CDR2 is YYEKEE (reference sequence). CDR3 region: CASSSSAGDRQYF. CDR3 sequence (DNA): TGTGCCAGCAGCTCTTCGGCTGGGGACCGGCAGTACTTC.

This clonotype was counted a few times. The chain is built from TRBV20-1 and TRBJ1-1; TRBD1 matches 7 bases. The length of the CDR3 is 11 residues. Trimming took 1 base from V and 8 from J; bases not matched to a gene: 1. In germline, CDR1 is DFQATT, CDR2 SNEGSKA (reference sequence). The CDR3 reads CSARGGGEAFF. The DNA for the CDR3 is TGCAGTGCTAGAGGAGGGGGCGAAGCTTTCTTT.

This chain links TRBV20-1 with TRBJ2-7; TRBD1 matches at 10 bases. Per the germline V gene, CDR1 is DFQATT and CDR2 is SNEGSKA (reference sequence). After removal of 5 bases from V and 4 bases from J, the junction contained 8 bases not matched to a gene. The CDR3 is 14 residues long. CDR3: CSAEGGQGPYEQYF. CDR3 nucleotide sequence: TGCAGTGCTGAAGGGGGACAGGGGCCATACGAGCAGTACTTC.

The genes are TRBV12-3 or TRBV12-4 and TRBJ2-3, with 9 bases identical to TRBD2. Losses at the gene ends were 7 bases for V and 4 bases for J; bases not matched to a gene: 27. CDR3 length equals 21 residues. CDR3 sequence (DNA): TGTGCCAGCATGGGACTAGCCGATACGAACTCTAGCCGATCTCCCCCAGATACGCAGTATTTT. This sequence encodes CASMGLADTNSSRSPPDTQYF.

The V and J genes are TRBV5-1 and TRBJ2-1; D unclear. Germline lookup yields CDR1 SGHRS and CDR2 YFSETQ. Between the trimmed V and J ends, which lost 4 bases and 5 bases, there was a span of 10 bases. CDR3 length: 13 residues. In DNA, the CDR3 is TGCGCCAGCAGCCCCGAGTGGGACAATGAGCAGTTCTTC. Protein: CASSPEWDNEQFF.

This clonotype was found a few times. This sequence joins TRBV6-5 and TRBJ2-7, with a tentative D call TRBD2 (5 bases). Trimming removed 4 bases from V and 4 bases from J, with 11 bases in between. The CDR3 runs to 13 residues. Germline loops: CDR1 MNHEY, CDR2 SVGAGI. The CDR3 sequence is CASSFGNGYEQYF. CDR3 DNA: TGTGCCAGCAGTTTCGGGAACGGGTACGAGCAGTACTTC.

The chain employs TRBV30 and TRBJ1-2; no reliable D call. The V end was cut by 0 bases, the J end by 6 bases, with 11 bases between. The germline V gene encodes CDR1 GTSNPN and CDR2 SVGIG (reference sequence). The CDR3 is 13 residues long. The CDR3 nucleotides are TGTGCCTGGAGTGTGGTGCAGGTCAATGGCTACACCTTC. Protein product: CAWSVVQVNGYTF.

This sequence joins TRBV12-3 or TRBV12-4 and TRBJ1-5; TRBD1 aligns across 12 bases. With V trimmed by 1 base and J by 7 bases, 5 bases remained unmatched. The CDR3 totals 16 residues. The CDR3 region is CASSLDQGQGAQPQHF. CDR3 bases: TGTGCCAGCAGTTTAGATCAGGGACAGGGGGCACAGCCCCAGCATTTT.

This clonotype was found a few times. The V call is TRBV7-8, the J call TRBJ2-1; D gene ambiguous. Germline V CDR1 and CDR2: SGHVS, FQNEAQ. This CDR3 spans 15 amino acids. Trimming left V 0 bases short and J 2 bases short, with 8 bases between. The CDR3 here is CASSLARTPYNEQFF. CDR3 DNA: TGTGCCAGCAGCTTAGCGAGAACCCCCTACAATGAGCAGTTCTTC.

The gene calls are TRBV7-2 and TRBJ1-6; D call uncertain. The V gene lost 1 base and the J gene lost 14 bases, with 6 bases spanning the gap. CDR3 size: 11 residues. Germline V lookup: CDR1 SGHTA, CDR2 FQGNSA. CDR3 sequence reads: CASSLGVSLHF. CDR3 coding DNA: TGTGCCAGCAGCTTAGGGGTGTCCCTCCACTTT.

This clonotype was picked up a small number of times. This sequence joins TRBV6-6 and TRBJ2-5; D is perhaps TRBD1 (6 bases). Looked up from germline, CDR1 is MNHNY and CDR2 is SVGAGI (reference sequence). This CDR3 has 17 amino acids. The V and J ends lost 0 bases and 4 bases respectively, with 18 bases between them. CDR3 sequence: CASSYSSRQGRRETQYF. CDR3 coding DNA: TGTGCCAGCAGTTACTCCTCGAGGCAGGGGAGACGAGAGACCCAGTACTTC.

This clonotype was recorded at least ten times. The CDR3 loop reads CSVKRAFDQPQHF. As DNA, the CDR3 is TGCAGCGTCAAAAGGGCATTTGATCAGCCCCAGCATTTT. The chain recombines TRBV29-1 with TRBJ1-5, with no clear D. V was cut by 6 bases and J by 5 bases, with 14 bases left in between. Germline values: CDR1 SQVTM, CDR2 ANQGSEA. The length of the CDR3 is 13 residues.

This clonotype turned up a few times. The genes are TRBV19 and TRBJ1-5; D might be TRBD1 (5 bases). Trimming removed 5 bases at V and 0 bases at J, with 14 bases between. Looked up from germline, CDR1 is LNHDA and CDR2 is SQIVND (reference sequence). The CDR3 covers 16 residues. CDR3 residues: CASSRDRIYSNQPQHF. The CDR3 DNA reads TGTGCCAGTAGTCGGGACCGGATTTATAGCAATCAGCCCCAGCATTTT.